This passage covers 32 T cell receptor beta chains from one sample sequenced in a study of cytomegalovirus exposure and HLA in healthy donors. Sequencing was performed with immunoSEQ multiplex PCR; in TCRdb, only in-frame clones are kept and a portion is missing. The sample includes approximately 100,000 clones, roughly 92% of them seen just once. Sequencing was carried out using PBMCs. These receptors were obtained from a woman aged 25 to 39 in good health and CMV-seropositive.

The V and J genes are TRBV15 and TRBJ2-7, with 7 nucleotides matching TRBD1. The CDR3 loop spans 13 amino acids. Germline CDR1 reads LNHNV; CDR2 reads YYDKDF (reference sequence). The J segment lost 1 base and the V segment lost 3 bases, leaving 0 bases of the junction unmatched. The CDR3 sequence: CATSRDRSYEQYF. The CDR3 DNA sequence: TGTGCCACCAGCAGGGACAGGTCCTACGAGCAGTACTTC.

This clone was seen only once. V gene TRBV5-1 combines with J gene TRBJ1-1, with D perhaps matching TRBD1 (5 bases). The CDR3 is 15 residues long. Trimming removed 5 bases from V and 0 bases from J, with 14 bases in between. Germline values: CDR1 SGHRS, CDR2 YFSETQ. As DNA, the CDR3 is TGCGCCAGCAGTGATTGGGGGGGAATGAACACTGAAGCTTTCTTT. Its translation: CASSDWGGMNTEAFF. The full variable domain, rest sourced from reference TRBV5-1 and TRBJ1-1, is KAGVTQTPRYLIKTRGQQVTLSCSPISGHRSVSWYQQTPGQGLQFLFEYFSETQRNKGNFPGRFSGRQFSNSRSEMNVSTLELGDSALYLCASSDWGGMNTEAFFGQGTRLTVV.

The gene calls are TRBV19 and TRBJ1-5; a possible D gene is TRBD1 (5 bases). CDR3 length equals 14 residues. CDR1 and CDR2 (germline): LNHDA, SQIVND (reference sequence). V gave up 6 bases and J gave up 4 bases, with 13 bases separating them. In DNA, the CDR3 is TGTGCCAGTAGCATGACAGTTGGGAATCAGCCCCAGCATTTT. It specifies CASSMTVGNQPQHF.

This clone appeared a single time. The CDR3 reads CASSRPGLSTDTQYF. CDR3 sequence (DNA): TGTGCCAGCAGCAGACCGGGACTGAGCACAGATACGCAGTATTTT. V is TRBV2 and J is TRBJ2-3, with D perhaps TRBD2 (6 bases). Germline V gene lookup returns CDR1 SNHLY and CDR2 FYNNEI. This CDR3 is 15 amino acids long. The V gene lost 6 bases and the J gene lost 0 bases, with 13 bases spanning the gap.

This chain connects TRBV11-2 to TRBJ2-7; TRBD2 aligns across 8 bases. The CDR3 is 14 residues long. Germline trimming cut 4 bases from V and 4 bases from J; bases unmatched to any gene: 6. Germline V gives CDR1 SGHAT, CDR2 FQNNGV. The CDR3: CASSSLAGGYEQYF. Written as DNA, the CDR3 is TGTGCCAGCAGCTCTCTAGCGGGTGGTTACGAGCAGTACTTC.

The V call is TRBV2, the J call TRBJ2-2; 14 bases are shared with TRBD2. CDR3 length: 22 amino acids. The V gene's germline CDR1 is SNHLY and CDR2 FYNNEI. Trimming removed 6 bases from V and 3 bases from J; junction bases left unmatched: 21. Written as DNA, the CDR3 is TGTGCCAGCAGCCGAGACCCCCCGGGACTAGCGGGAGAGGTGCTTTACACCGGGGAGCTGTTTTTT. Translation: CASSRDPPGLAGEVLYTGELFF.

This chain connects TRBV11-2 to TRBJ2-5; 7 nucleotides line up with TRBD2. The germline V gene has CDR1 SGHAT and CDR2 FQNNGV. J was trimmed by 4 bases and V by 5 bases; bases with no gene match: 13. This CDR3 contains 16 residues. The CDR3 loop reads CASSEVGGSGRETQYF. In nucleotides, the CDR3 is TGTGCCAGCAGCGAGGTGGGCGGGAGTGGTAGAGAGACCCAGTACTTC.

The chain has TRBV7-8 and TRBJ2-1; 9 nucleotides align to TRBD2. The CDR3 has 16 residues. CDR1 and CDR2 from the germline V gene are SGHVS and FQNEAQ. The V segment lost 0 bases and the J segment 6 bases; nucleotides outside the gene matches: 6. The CDR3 DNA sequence: TGTGCCAGCAGCTTAGCTGGCGGGAGGGGAGGCAATGAGCAGTTCTTC. The encoded protein is CASSLAGGRGGNEQFF.

The chain combines TRBV30 with TRBJ1-5; 7 positions agree with TRBD1. With V trimmed by 3 bases and J by 4 bases, 6 bases remained unmatched. Germline V gene sequence: CDR1 GTSNPN, CDR2 SVGIG (reference sequence). CDR3 length equals 14 residues. The CDR3 region has the DNA TGTGCCTGGAGCCAGGGACAGCAGAATCAGCCCCAGCATTTT. Its protein product is CAWSQGQQNQPQHF.

The V call is TRBV2, the J call TRBJ2-3; TRBD2 might be the D (5 bases). V shed 4 bases and J shed 4 bases, with 6 bases lying between them. Germline V gene data show CDR1 as SNHLY and CDR2 as FYNNEI. CDR3 length equals 12 residues. CDR3 sequence: CASSGLSDTQYF. CDR3 in DNA: TGTGCCAGCAGTGGACTATCAGATACGCAGTATTTT.

The rearrangement uses TRBV5-6 and TRBJ2-3, with 9 bases identical to TRBD2. This CDR3 contains 15 residues. Germline V gives CDR1 SGHDT, CDR2 YYEEEE. Unmatched junction bases numbered 2, after V lost 3 bases and J lost 0 bases. In nucleotides, the CDR3 is TGTGCCAGCAGCTCCACTAGCGGGAGCACAGATACGCAGTATTTT. Translation: CASSSTSGSTDTQYF.

V usage is TRBV6-1 and J usage is TRBJ1-2; 9 bases match TRBD1. Losses at the gene ends were 9 bases for V and 7 bases for J; bases not matched to a gene: 12. This CDR3 has 14 residues. The V gene's germline CDR1 is MNHNS and CDR2 SASEGT. As DNA, the CDR3 is TGTGCCAGTTCGCCGGAACAGGGGGCAAGTGGCTACACCTTC. Translation: CASSPEQGASGYTF.

The rearrangement links TRBV7-9 to TRBJ1-1, with TRBD1 matching 9 bases. CDR1 SEHNR and CDR2 FQNEAQ come from the germline V gene (reference sequence). The V segment lost 5 bases and the J segment 3 bases; nucleotides outside the gene matches: 4. This CDR3 has 14 amino acids. This chain's CDR3 is CASSLRDRDTEAFF. The DNA of the CDR3 is TGTGCCAGCAGCCTCCGGGACAGGGACACTGAAGCTTTCTTT.

J is TRBJ2-3 and V is TRBV2; 10 bases match TRBD2. The CDR3 loop spans 15 amino acids. Germline V CDR1 and CDR2: SNHLY, FYNNEI. V shed 5 bases, J shed 2 bases, and the junction held 4 bases outside the gene matches. The CDR3 sequence: CASSLAGATTDTQYF. Written as DNA, the CDR3 is TGTGCCAGCAGTCTAGCGGGAGCGACCACAGATACGCAGTATTTT.

V and J are TRBV19 and TRBJ2-1, with 8 bases fitting TRBD1. This CDR3 spans 15 amino acids. The junction had 8 bases not matched to a gene; V was cut back by 5 bases and J by 5 bases. CDR1 and CDR2 (germline): LNHDA, SQIVND (reference sequence). As DNA, the CDR3 is TGTGCCAGTAGTCGCGGGGACAGGTTTCACAATGAGCAGTTCTTC. It yields the protein CASSRGDRFHNEQFF.

This rearrangement joins TRBV11-3 to TRBJ2-1, with D maybe TRBD1 (7 bases). Per germline, CDR1 SGHNT and CDR2 YENEEA. Trimming left V 3 bases short and J 5 bases short, with 11 bases between. CDR3 length equals 14 residues. CDR3 sequence (DNA): TGTGCCAGCAGCTTGCGGGACAGAGACAATGAGCAGTTCTTC. This translates into CASSLRDRDNEQFF.

The chain employs TRBV29-1 and TRBJ2-6; D uncertain. From germline, CDR1 is SQVTM and CDR2 ANQGSEA. This CDR3 has 13 amino acids. Trimming removed 4 bases from V and 3 bases from J, with 7 bases in between. CDR3 protein: CSVGGGGANVLTF. The CDR3, as DNA: TGCAGCGTTGGTGGCGGTGGGGCCAACGTCCTGACTTTC.

Worth noting for this clone: Mismatch with germline at one junction end may stem from a read error. The V and J genes are TRBV19 and TRBJ2-3; TRBD2 matches at 10 bases. Germline V gene lookup returns CDR1 LNHDA and CDR2 SQIVND (reference sequence). The length of the CDR3 is 14 residues. For the CDR3, the DNA is TGTGCCAGTAGCATAGCGGGAGGAATAGATACGCAGTATTTT. Translated, it gives CASSIAGGIDTQYF.

This rearrangement joins TRBV19 to TRBJ2-1, with a weak D call TRBD2 (5 bases). Germline V gene data show CDR1 as LNHDA and CDR2 as SQIVND (reference sequence). The CDR3 covers 15 residues. The V and J ends lost 9 bases and 0 bases respectively, with 15 bases between them. CDR3 sequence reads: CASKVGGPSYNEQFF. DNA of the CDR3: TGTGCCAGCAAGGTTGGCGGGCCCTCCTACAATGAGCAGTTCTTC.

This rearrangement joins TRBV5-1 to TRBJ1-2; D uncertain. This CDR3 spans 14 amino acids. Germline assignment: CDR1 SGHRS and CDR2 YFSETQ. The V end was cut by 5 bases, the J end by 1 base, with 12 bases between. CDR3 residues: CASRLSQSNYGYTF. CDR3 DNA sequence: TGCGCCAGCAGACTTAGCCAGAGTAACTATGGCTACACCTTC. The full variable domain, in which reference TRBV5-1 and TRBJ1-2 provide the parts outside the CDR3, is KAGVTQTPRYLIKTRGQQVTLSCSPISGHRSVSWYQQTPGQGLQFLFEYFSETQRNKGNFPGRFSGRQFSNSRSEMNVSTLELGDSALYLCASRLSQSNYGYTFGSGTRLTVV.

The chain has TRBV9 and TRBJ2-7; D might be TRBD2 (5 bases). Trimming took 0 bases from V and 3 from J, leaving 13 bases between them. Germline-derived CDR1 and CDR2 are SGDLS and YYNGEE. The CDR3 consists of 15 residues. The CDR3 spells CASSVAEGSGYEQYF. CDR3 bases: TGTGCCAGCAGCGTAGCTGAGGGATCTGGCTACGAGCAGTACTTC.

The V gene is TRBV6-5, the J gene TRBJ2-2; 8 bases are a match to TRBD1. The V and J ends lost 6 bases and 3 bases, in that order; junction bases with no gene match: 3. Germline CDR1 reads MNHEY; CDR2 reads SVGAGI. The CDR3 length is 14 residues. The CDR3 loop is CASSWGQDTGELFF. The CDR3 region has the DNA TGTGCCAGCAGCTGGGGACAGGACACCGGGGAGCTGTTTTTT.

J is TRBJ2-1 and V is TRBV27, with D possibly being TRBD1 (5 bases). This CDR3 contains 13 residues. Trimming cost V 3 bases and J 5 bases, with 8 bases left between them. The germline V gene encodes CDR1 MNHEY and CDR2 SMNVEV (reference sequence). CDR3 bases: TGTGCCAGCAGTTTTGGGGCGAACAATGAGCAGTTCTTC. Protein sequence: CASSFGANNEQFF.

CDR3 DNA: TGTGCCAGCAGCTTAGCAGGGGGCGCGGTAGAGACCCAGTACTTC. Translated: CASSLAGGAVETQYF. The chain carries TRBV7-2 and TRBJ2-5; 7 positions match TRBD1. Unmatched junction bases numbered 5, after V lost 0 bases and J lost 4 bases. Germline loops: CDR1 SGHTA, CDR2 FQGNSA. CDR3 length equals 15 residues.

The chain employs TRBV11-3 and TRBJ2-1, with 9 bases identical to TRBD2. CDR1 and CDR2 (germline): SGHNT, YENEEA. Germline trimming cut 5 bases from V and 7 bases from J; bases unmatched to any gene: 9. This CDR3 region has 15 residues. The CDR3 loop reads CASSHSGSGGNEQFF. CDR3 sequence (DNA): TGTGCCAGCAGCCATAGCGGGAGTGGTGGGAATGAGCAGTTCTTC.

J is TRBJ2-1 and V is TRBV5-1; D perhaps matches TRBD2 (6 bases). The CDR3 covers 14 residues. Looked up from germline, CDR1 is SGHRS and CDR2 is YFSETQ. The V end lost 3 bases, the J end lost 5 bases, and 12 bases lay between the germline ends. The chain's CDR3 is CASSYASGDNEQFF. The CDR3, as DNA: TGCGCCAGCAGCTACGCCTCGGGGGACAATGAGCAGTTCTTC.

The rearrangement joins TRBV19 to TRBJ2-7, with 9 bases fitting TRBD1. The CDR3 extends over 14 amino acids. The ends lost 6 bases at V and 2 bases at J; junction bases unmatched: 5. CDR1 is LNHDA, CDR2 SQIVND, per germline (reference sequence). The CDR3 is CASRGQGDPYEQYF. In DNA, the CDR3 is TGTGCCAGTAGGGGACAGGGCGACCCCTACGAGCAGTACTTC.

This chain connects TRBV6-5 to TRBJ2-4; D uncertain. CDR1 MNHEY and CDR2 SVGAGI come from the germline V gene. V was cut by 2 bases and J by 4 bases, with 9 bases left in between. The CDR3 extends over 14 amino acids. Written as DNA, the CDR3 is TGTGCCAGCAGTTACGACGGCAGGAAAAACATTCAGTACTTC. It yields the protein CASSYDGRKNIQYF.

This sequence joins TRBV29-1 and TRBJ2-2; 8 bases agree with TRBD1. Per germline, CDR1 SQVTM and CDR2 ANQGSEA. The V segment lost 6 bases and the J segment 6 bases; nucleotides outside the gene matches: 3. This CDR3 comprises 12 residues. The CDR3 reads CSVIRGPGELFF. The CDR3 DNA sequence: TGCAGCGTAATCAGGGGGCCCGGGGAGCTGTTTTTT.

The chain joins TRBV6-5 to TRBJ1-3; D not certain. Germline assignment: CDR1 MNHEY and CDR2 SVGAGI. The length of the CDR3 is 12 residues. The V end lost 4 bases, the J end lost 5 bases, and 6 bases lay between the germline ends. The CDR3 DNA reads TGTGCCAGCAGTTCCCCCAGAAACACCATATATTTT. Translating gives CASSSPRNTIYF.

The rearrangement links TRBV6-5 to TRBJ2-7; a weak D match, TRBD1 (6 bases). This CDR3 comprises 14 residues. Germline V gene data show CDR1 as MNHEY and CDR2 as SVGAGI. V was cut by 2 bases and J by 7 bases, with 15 bases left in between. The chain's CDR3 is CASSYGAGVVEQYF. The CDR3 DNA sequence: TGTGCCAGCAGTTACGGGGCAGGGGTGGTTGAGCAGTACTTC.

The chain employs TRBV11-3 and TRBJ2-2; possible D gene TRBD1, 6 bases. CDR1 SGHNT and CDR2 YENEEA come from the germline V gene. With 5 bases removed from V and 3 bases from J, the gap between germline ends came to 13 bases. The CDR3 contains 15 residues. CDR3 amino acids: CASSEDSADTGELFF. Written as DNA, the CDR3 is TGTGCCAGCAGCGAGGACAGCGCCGACACCGGGGAGCTGTTTTTT.